This record concerns one TCR beta chain sequence. Its specificity is unknown. These data come from a study of CD8 T cells in Susac syndrome. Sequencing of TCR beta was performed on blood CD8+ and CD4+ T cells. Study-level points and caveats: In total CD8+ repertoires, sixteen Susac-specific public clones were found, and CD8+ TEMRA repertoires had roughly 5.

Random hexamers primed reverse transcription of about 0.5 to 1 ug RNA. The method of amplification for TCR beta CDR3 was immunoSEQ multiplex PCR, covering 54 Vbeta and 13 Jbeta. TCRdb ran MiXCR on the immunoSEQ multiplex PCR reads and lists one entry per CDR3 protein. The repertoire consists of around 100,000 distinct CDR3 sequences, with 95% occurring once and the leading ten covering roughly 0.29%. This CDR3 has 14 residues. V was clipped by 2 bases and J by 8 bases, with 15 bases between them. The germline CDR1 and CDR2 sequences are KGHSH and LQKENI. This sequence joins TRBV18 and TRBJ2-5, with D perhaps TRBD1 (5 bases). The clonotype comes from a human donor with Susac syndrome. Sequencing was performed on CD8+ T cells from PBMCs. CDR3 nucleotides: TGTGCCAGCTCACCAGTACAGGCCCTCCATACCCAGTACTTC. Protein sequence: CASSPVQALHTQYF.